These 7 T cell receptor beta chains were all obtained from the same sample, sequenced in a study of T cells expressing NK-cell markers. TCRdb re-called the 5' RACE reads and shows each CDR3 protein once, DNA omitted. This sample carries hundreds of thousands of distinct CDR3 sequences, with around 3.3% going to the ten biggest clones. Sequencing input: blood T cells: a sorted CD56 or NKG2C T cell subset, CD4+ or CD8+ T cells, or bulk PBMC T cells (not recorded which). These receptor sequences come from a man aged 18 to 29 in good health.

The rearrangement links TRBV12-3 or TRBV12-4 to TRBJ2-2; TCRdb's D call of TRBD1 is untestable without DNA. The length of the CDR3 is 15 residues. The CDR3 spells CASNGGLSNTGELFF.

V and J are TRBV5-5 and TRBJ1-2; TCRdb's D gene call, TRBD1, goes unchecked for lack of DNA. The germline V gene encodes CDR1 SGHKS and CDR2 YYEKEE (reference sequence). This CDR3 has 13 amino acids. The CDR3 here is CASRPRGSHGYTF.

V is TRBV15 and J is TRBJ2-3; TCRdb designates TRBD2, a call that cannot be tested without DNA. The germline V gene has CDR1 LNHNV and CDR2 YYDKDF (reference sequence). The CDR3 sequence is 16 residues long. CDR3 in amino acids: CATMAGLVGGTDTQYF.

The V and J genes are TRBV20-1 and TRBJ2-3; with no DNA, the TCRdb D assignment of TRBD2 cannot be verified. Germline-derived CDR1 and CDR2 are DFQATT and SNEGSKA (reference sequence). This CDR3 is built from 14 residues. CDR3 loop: CSASSRERLDTQYF.

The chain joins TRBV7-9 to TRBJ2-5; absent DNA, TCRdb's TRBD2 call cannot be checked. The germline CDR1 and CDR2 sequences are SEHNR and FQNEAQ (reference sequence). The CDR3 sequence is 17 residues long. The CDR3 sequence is CASSPPPWATREETQYF. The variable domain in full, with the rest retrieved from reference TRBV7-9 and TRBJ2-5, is DTGVSQNPRHKITKRGQNVTFRCDPISEHNRLYWYRQTLGQGPEFLTYFQNEAQLEKSRLLSDRFSAERPKGSFSTLEIQRTEQGDSAMYLCASSPPPWATREETQYFGPGTRLLVL.

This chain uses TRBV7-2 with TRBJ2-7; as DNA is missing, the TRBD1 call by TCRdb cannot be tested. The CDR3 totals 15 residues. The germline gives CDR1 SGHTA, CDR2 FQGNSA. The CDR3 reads CASSPRTVSAYEQYF.

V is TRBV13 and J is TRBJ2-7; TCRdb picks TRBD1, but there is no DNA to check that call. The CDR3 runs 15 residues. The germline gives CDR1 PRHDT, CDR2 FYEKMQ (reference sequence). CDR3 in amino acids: CASSLATGMSYEQYF.